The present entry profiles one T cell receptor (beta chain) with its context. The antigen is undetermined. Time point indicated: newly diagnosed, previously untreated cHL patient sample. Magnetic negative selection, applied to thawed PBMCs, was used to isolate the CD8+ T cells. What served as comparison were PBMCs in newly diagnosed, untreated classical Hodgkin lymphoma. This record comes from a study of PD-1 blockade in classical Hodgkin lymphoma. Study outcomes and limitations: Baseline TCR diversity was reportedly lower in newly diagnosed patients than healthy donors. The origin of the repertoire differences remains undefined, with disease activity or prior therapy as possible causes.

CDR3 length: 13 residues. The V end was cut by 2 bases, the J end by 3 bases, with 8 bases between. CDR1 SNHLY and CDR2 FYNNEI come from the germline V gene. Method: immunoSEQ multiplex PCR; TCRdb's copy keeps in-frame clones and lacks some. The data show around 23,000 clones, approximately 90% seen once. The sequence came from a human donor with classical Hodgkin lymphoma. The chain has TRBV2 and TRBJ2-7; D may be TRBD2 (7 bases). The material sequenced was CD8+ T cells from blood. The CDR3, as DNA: TGTGCCAGCAGTGAAAGGGGGGGCTACGAGCAGTACTTC. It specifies CASSERGGYEQYF.